This TCR beta chain comes out of a study of blood T cell repertoires in COVID-19. Trimming removed 5 bases at V and 2 bases at J, with 13 bases between. CDR1 is SGHNT and CDR2 is YENEEA in the germline V gene. The CDR3 has 15 residues. Original handling: Reference gene primer amplification yielded estimated nucleated cell counts. Here immunoSEQ multiplex PCR was the method, and the copy in TCRdb shows in-frame clones only, minus some. The V and J calls and clone size are taken from that table; D and trimming were inferred from the DNA. This table has around 130,000 clones, around 89% appearing once. Sequencing was done on a sample of peripheral blood. This chain links TRBV11-3 with TRBJ2-1, with D hard to call. This TCR came from a man aged 50 to 59 with active or convalescent COVID-19. In nucleotides, the CDR3 is TGTGCCAGCAGCGACCGGAGTGTACCCTACAATGAGCAGTTCTTC. Protein: CASSDRSVPYNEQFF. The whole variable domain, remainder taken from reference TRBV11-3 and TRBJ2-1, is EAGVVQSPRYKIIEKKQPVAFWCNPISGHNTLYWYLQNLGQGPELLIRYENEEAVDDSQLPKDRFSAERLKGVDSTLKIQPAELGDSAVYLCASSDRSVPYNEQFFGPGTRLTVL.